This TCR beta chain was sequenced during a study of T cell repertoires in cytomegalovirus infection (dated by TCRdb to between 2018 and 2021). At the level of the whole study: Recently identified HLA-C-restricted CMV epitopes, whose presentation resists viral immunomodulation, were targeted by peptide stimulations together with well-studied HLA-B-restricted epitopes. Donor HLA type was relevant to the analysis, as public TCR beta signatures indicated carriage of CMV infection together with the matching HLA type. The paper as a whole reports these results and caveats: In both this cohort and an independent cohort of several hundred donors, the cumulative frequency of public TCR beta family members distinguished carriers of CMV infection plus the relevant HLA type. The ex vivo response was dominated by HLA-C-restricted CMV-specific TCR beta clonotypes, and the single most frequent clonotype in two of eight donors was supplied by these HLA-C-restricted clonotypes.

The treatment or condition label for this specimen denotes: in vitro stimulation with specific CMV peptide epitopes to enrich CMV-specific T cells. TCRdb records Illumina HiSeq 1500 as the sequencer. TCRdb trimmed the raw reads at Q25, called clones with MiXCR and kept productive beta chains. CDR3 protein sequences are deduplicated, and each keeps its most common genes and DNA. This sample is represented by a few hundred thousand distinct CDR3 sequences; about 39% of them were singletons. Clones ranked in the top ten supply 48% of the sample. As to this clonotype: Its antigen is unknown. Within one base of it there is no much larger clone, and no base qualities were kept.

Trimming costs V 6 bases and J 10 bases, and their ends lie 19 bases apart. The CDR3 sequence holds 14 residues, the cysteine and phenylalanine included. Just the 42-base CDR3 DNA is kept, in frame starting at base 1. Reading the germline V gene gives CDR1 MNHEY and CDR2 SVGAGI. The chain employs TRBV6-5 and TRBJ2-1; D gene: possibly TRBD2, on 8 matching bases. The sequence was collected from a human donor in good health (CMV status not recorded). Some clones in this sample may be carry-over from other donors' samples. Material: cultured PBMCs, obtained from culture after CMV antigen stimulation. The encoded CDR3 is CASRISGGGKEQFF. DNA sequence: TGTGCCAGCAGAATTTCGGGAGGGGGCAAAGAGCAGTTCTTC.